This TCR beta chain was documented in a study of shared clonotypes between healthy human individuals. Study-level results: In general, naive subsets displayed greater estimated richness than memory subsets did. Across a handful of donors, naive CD4 shared around 5.1%, naive CD8 less than 4%, memory CD4 less than 2.5%, memory CD8 around 0.42%.

A remark on this clone: Its antigen is unidentified.

The CDR3 is 12 amino acids. Germline values: CDR1 ENHRY, CDR2 SYGVKD. V shed 8 bases and J shed 3 bases, with 10 bases lying between them. Measured with immunoSEQ multiplex PCR; TCRdb has only the in-frame clones, and not every one. The table includes 2 million to 3 million clones, 93% detected once. V gene TRBV10-3 combines with J gene TRBJ1-2, with TRBD1 as a possible D gene (5 bases). The receptor's source is a man aged 18 to 35 in good health. Some clones in this sample may be carry-over from other donors' samples. Sequenced: naive CD4+ T cells from PBMCs. Subset noted: CD45RA+ positively selected. Here the CDR3 reads CAIATGDYGYTF. CDR3 in DNA: TGTGCCATCGCTACAGGCGACTATGGCTACACCTTC.